This TCR beta chain was obtained from a study of T cell responses to AZD1222 COVID-19 vaccine. The method was immunoSEQ multiplex PCR; TCRdb's version includes in-frame clones alone and lacks a portion of them. Among fewer than 180,000 clones, around nine tenths were seen once, and the ten largest hold about 3.3%. In regard to this clone: The antigen is undetermined.

The junction had 8 bases not matched to a gene; V was cut back by 5 bases and J by 9 bases. CDR1 and CDR2 (germline): SGHTA, FQGNSA. This CDR3 region has 16 residues. Notes on the study in general: The donor group comprised mostly white British people and more females; the analysis possibly underestimated clonal diversity.

This receptor was taken from an adult who received the AZD1222 COVID-19 vaccine. This rearrangement joins TRBV7-2 to TRBJ2-1; TRBD2 matches at 15 bases. Here the sequenced sample was peripheral blood, taken 28 days after the second AZD1222 dose. In DNA, the CDR3 is TGTGCCAGCAGCCCCACGGGACTAGCGGGAGGCGGTGAGCAGTTCTTC. The encoded protein is CASSPTGLAGGGEQFF.